This T cell receptor (beta chain) was found in a study of blood T cell repertoires in COVID-19. About the study: Sources were T cells, B-cell-depleted T cells, or PBMCs; the material itself was cDNA or gDNA.

Germline V gene lookup returns CDR1 MDHEN and CDR2 SYDVKM. CDR3 length: 14 residues. With 5 bases removed from V and 0 bases from J, the gap between germline ends came to 8 bases. In terms of age and location, participants ranged from about 18 to 100 years and lived in about 25 US areas. Recovery meant two consecutive negative NP/OP PCR tests, professional clearance, or resolved symptoms. Original processing notes: Reference gene primers were amplified, and this amplification served to estimate nucleated cell counts. TCRdb keeps only in-frame clones here, not all; method: immunoSEQ multiplex PCR. The DNA was the basis for D and trimming; V, J and clone size are from that table. The sample holds around 260,000 clones, approximately 90% seen once.

This chain joins TRBV28 and TRBJ2-4; D is ambiguous. Sequenced material: PBMCs or T cells enriched from blood (not recorded which). This receptor was taken from a woman in her twenties or thirties who had recovered from COVID-19. As DNA, the CDR3 is TGTGCCAGCAGTCGTAGTCTAGCCAAAAACATTCAGTACTTC. This gives the protein CASSRSLAKNIQYF.